These 8 T cell receptor beta chains were all obtained from the same sample, sequenced in a study of shared clonotypes between healthy human individuals. TCRdb's copy holds only in-frame clones and misses some; the assay was immunoSEQ multiplex PCR. This table has around 600,000 clones, roughly 96% appearing once. Terminally differentiated effector memory CD45RA+ cells were left out of the naive CD8 fraction, which was CD45RO-negative and positively selected for CCR7. Sequencing was done on a sample of naive CD8+ T cells sorted from blood. Receptors originate from a woman aged 30 to 39 in good health.

This clone came up a few times. The chain carries TRBV4-1 and TRBJ2-7, with a possible D match to TRBD2 (5 bases). The germline V gene encodes CDR1 MGHRA and CDR2 YSYEKL. The CDR3 runs to 14 residues. The V end lost 1 base, the J end lost 7 bases, and 14 bases lay between the germline ends. This chain's CDR3 is CASSQVSRTGEQYF. DNA of the CDR3: TGCGCCAGCAGCCAAGTGTCCCGGACGGGGGAGCAGTACTTC.

This clone is a singleton in its sample. The chain combines TRBV27 with TRBJ2-7; tentative D call: TRBD2 (5 bases). CDR1 is MNHEY, CDR2 SMNVEV, per germline (reference sequence). Trimming removed 3 bases from V and 3 bases from J, with 12 bases in between. The CDR3 loop spans 14 amino acids. Here the CDR3 reads CASSFGLADYEQYF. CDR3 bases: TGTGCCAGCAGTTTCGGGCTAGCCGACTACGAGCAGTACTTC.

The chain combines TRBV5-5 with TRBJ2-7, with 7 bases lining up with TRBD2. This CDR3 spans 15 amino acids. Per the germline V gene, CDR1 is SGHKS and CDR2 is YYEKEE (reference sequence). The V and J ends lost 2 bases and 6 bases, in that order; junction bases with no gene match: 11. CDR3: CASSFRLALISEQYF. DNA of the CDR3: TGTGCCAGCAGCTTTAGACTAGCTCTCATTTCCGAGCAGTACTTC.

This clone was picked up a small number of times. Other DNA sequences in this specimen translate into the identical CDR3. V gene TRBV13 combines with J gene TRBJ1-2, with D perhaps TRBD1 (5 bases). The CDR3 covers 13 residues. V dropped 3 bases and J dropped 5 bases, with 10 bases sitting between them. CDR1 is PRHDT and CDR2 is FYEKMQ in the germline V gene (reference sequence). The chain's CDR3 is CASSLEGSYGYTF. The CDR3 DNA follows: TGTGCCAGCAGCTTGGAGGGGTCATATGGCTACACCTTC.

The V and J genes are TRBV28 and TRBJ2-4; weak D call: TRBD2 (6 bases). The CDR3 has 15 residues. Germline V CDR1 and CDR2: MDHEN, SYDVKM. V was shortened by 5 bases and J by 0 bases, with 11 bases between the two germline ends. CDR3 amino acids: CASSSGPLAKNIQYF. The CDR3 DNA sequence: TGTGCCAGCAGTAGCGGGCCACTAGCCAAAAACATTCAGTACTTC.

V is TRBV27 and J is TRBJ2-3, with 7 bases fitting TRBD2. The CDR3 length is 14 residues. CDR1 and CDR2 from the germline V gene are MNHEY and SMNVEV (reference sequence). V shed 3 bases and J 4 bases; nucleotides not matched to a gene: 4. The CDR3 loop is CASSFGGSSDTQYF. In DNA, the CDR3 is TGTGCCAGCAGTTTTGGCGGGAGTTCAGATACGCAGTATTTT.

The rearrangement links TRBV30 to TRBJ1-3; no definite D call. V was clipped by 2 bases and J by 0 bases, with 11 bases between them. The germline gives CDR1 GTSNPN, CDR2 SVGIG (reference sequence). The CDR3 loop spans 15 amino acids. This CDR3 is CAWSQDGISGNTIYF. CDR3 coding DNA: TGTGCCTGGAGTCAAGACGGAATCTCTGGAAACACCATATATTTT.

On this clone itself: Other nucleotide sequences in the sample specify the same CDR3. This rearrangement joins TRBV9 to TRBJ2-7; D is unresolved. V was pared by 3 bases and J by 3 bases, with 4 bases between. The CDR3 length is 11 residues. The germline gives CDR1 SGDLS, CDR2 YYNGEE. This CDR3 is CASSAGYEQYF. DNA for the CDR3: TGTGCCAGCAGCGCCGGCTACGAGCAGTACTTC.